A single sample is the source of the 13 T cell receptor beta chains below, sequenced in a study of T cells after yellow fever vaccination. Each CDR3 protein is one row after TCRdb ran MiXCR on the 5' RACE reads. The sample records 200,000 to 300,000 distinct CDR3 sequences, 10% to 15% being singletons. The sequencing used CD4+ T cells sorted from PBMCs, collected 45 days after the yellow fever booster vaccination. These receptors all stem from a man aged 25 to 40 who received the YFV17D yellow fever vaccine.

A few counts support this clonotype. The chain is built from TRBV3-1 and TRBJ2-5, with 14 bases aligning to TRBD2. V lost 1 base to trimming and J lost 5 bases; unmatched junction nucleotides: 12. The CDR3 length is 19 residues. The germline V gene has CDR1 LGHDT and CDR2 YNNKEL (reference sequence). The CDR3 sequence is CASSQAGLAGGWAVETQYF. The CDR3 DNA reads as TGTGCCAGCAGCCAAGCCGGACTAGCGGGAGGATGGGCAGTGGAGACCCAGTACTTC.

The chain links TRBV20-1 to TRBJ2-6; 8 positions agree with TRBD2. This CDR3 region has 15 residues. Germline CDR1 reads DFQATT; CDR2 reads SNEGSKA (reference sequence). Trimming at V came to 3 bases and at J to 4 bases, leaving 5 bases not matched to a gene. The CDR3 DNA is TGCAGTGCTAGGCGGGGGGTACCAGGGGCCAACGTCCTGACTTTC. Its protein product is CSARRGVPGANVLTF.

This clonotype came up a few times. This chain links TRBV10-3 with TRBJ2-2; the D is unclear. V shed 0 bases and J shed 0 bases, with 8 bases lying between them. The CDR3 extends over 16 amino acids. The germline gives CDR1 ENHRY, CDR2 SYGVKD. The CDR3 protein is CAISESNIANTGELFF. The DNA of the CDR3 is TGTGCCATCAGTGAGTCGAACATCGCGAACACCGGGGAGCTGTTTTTT.

The chain has TRBV24-1 and TRBJ2-3, with TRBD1 matching over 10 bases. CDR3 length equals 15 residues. The germline V gene has CDR1 KGHDR and CDR2 SFDVKD. V shed 5 bases and J 5 bases; nucleotides not matched to a gene: 6. The CDR3 DNA reads TGTGCCACCAGTGTGCGACAGGGGGCCAAAGATACGCAGTATTTT. As protein: CATSVRQGAKDTQYF.

This clonotype was detected many times. The chain is built from TRBV7-2 and TRBJ2-3, with D possibly matching TRBD2 (7 bases). Looked up from germline, CDR1 is SGHTA and CDR2 is FQGNSA. The CDR3 covers 16 residues. V lost 1 base and J lost 5, with 16 bases in between. This CDR3 reads CASSLVGGGPQDTQYF. CDR3 in DNA: TGTGCCAGCAGCTTAGTAGGGGGAGGGCCTCAAGATACGCAGTATTTT.

The rearrangement joins TRBV30 to TRBJ2-1, with 8 bases matching TRBD2. Germline trimming cut 1 base from V and 5 bases from J; bases unmatched to any gene: 4. The CDR3 has 14 amino acids. Per germline, CDR1 GTSNPN and CDR2 SVGIG (reference sequence). The CDR3 nucleotides are TGTGCCTGGAGTGGGAATAGCGGGAACAATGAGCAGTTCTTC. Protein sequence: CAWSGNSGNNEQFF.

The table lists this clonotype with many counts. The rearrangement uses TRBV29-1 and TRBJ2-1; D possibly corresponds to TRBD2 (6 bases). The CDR3 length is 13 residues. Between the trimmed V and J ends, which lost 5 bases and 0 bases, there was a span of 8 bases. The germline V gene encodes CDR1 SQVTM and CDR2 ANQGSEA. The CDR3: CSVRRGSYNEQFF. The DNA for the CDR3 is TGCAGCGTTAGGCGGGGCTCCTACAATGAGCAGTTCTTC.

This clonotype was seen a handful of times. The chain couples TRBV7-9 to TRBJ2-7; maybe TRBD1 (5 bases). The CDR3 runs to 13 residues. With 5 bases removed from V and 5 bases from J, the gap between germline ends came to 13 bases. The V gene's germline CDR1 is SEHNR and CDR2 FQNEAQ (reference sequence). The CDR3 DNA reads TGTGCCAGCAGCACTCGCAGACAGAACGAGCAGTACTTC. It encodes CASSTRRQNEQYF.

The chain joins TRBV5-6 to TRBJ2-2; 8 bases are a match to TRBD1. Germline loops: CDR1 SGHDT, CDR2 YYEEEE. The CDR3 spans 16 residues. V trimming: 2 bases; J trimming: 4 bases; junction bases outside the gene matches: 7. The CDR3 DNA follows: TGTGCCAGCAGCTTTGTCAGGGGGCTTTTCACCGGGGAGCTGTTTTTT. Encoded protein: CASSFVRGLFTGELFF.

This clonotype was observed a handful of times. The V call is TRBV20-1, the J call TRBJ2-7; TRBD2 matches at 16 bases. The CDR3 contains 15 residues. The germline CDR1 and CDR2 sequences are DFQATT and SNEGSKA (reference sequence). V lost 4 bases to trimming and J lost 6 bases; unmatched junction nucleotides: 6. CDR3 residues: CSAISGLAGGREQYF. In DNA, the CDR3 is TGCAGTGCTATCTCGGGACTAGCGGGAGGGCGCGAGCAGTACTTC.

The genes are TRBV7-2 and TRBJ2-3, with TRBD2 matching 7 bases. Unmatched junction bases numbered 5, after V lost 2 bases and J lost 3 bases. Germline loops: CDR1 SGHTA, CDR2 FQGNSA. This CDR3 is built from 15 residues. CDR3 region: CASSLSGRVTDTQYF. DNA for the CDR3: TGTGCCAGCAGCTTAAGTGGGAGGGTTACAGATACGCAGTATTTT. Full variable domain (remainder filled in from reference TRBV7-2 and TRBJ2-3): GAGVSQSPSNKVTEKGKDVELRCDPISGHTALYWYRQSLGQGLEFLIYFQGNSAPDKSGLPSDRFSAERTGGSVSTLTIQRTQQEDSAVYLCASSLSGRVTDTQYFGPGTRLTVL.

This chain connects TRBV30 to TRBJ1-4, with D possibly matching TRBD1 (6 bases). This CDR3 spans 15 amino acids. V lost 0 bases and J 5 bases, leaving 13 bases between the germline ends. Germline values: CDR1 GTSNPN, CDR2 SVGIG (reference sequence). CDR3 bases: TGTGCCTGGAGTGTTCACCCCAGGGGAAATGAAAAACTGTTTTTT. Its protein is CAWSVHPRGNEKLFF.

This clonotype was seen a handful of times. The chain is built from TRBV6-5 and TRBJ2-3; D tentatively fits TRBD1 or TRBD2 (5 bases each). The V end lost 2 bases, the J end lost 1 base, and 10 bases lay between the germline ends. The CDR3 runs to 15 residues. Germline CDR1 reads MNHEY; CDR2 reads SVGAGI. The CDR3 DNA sequence: TGTGCCAGCAGTTACCGGGGACGAGGCACAGATACGCAGTATTTT. It encodes CASSYRGRGTDTQYF.